This T cell receptor (beta chain) is drawn from a study of blood T cell repertoires in COVID-19 (dated by TCRdb to 2020 to 2021). About the full investigation: The collaborator samples originated in the United States, Italy and Spain and spanned the acute and convalescent phases of COVID-19. The material from the prospective study consisted of cDNA or gDNA derived from T cells, B-cell-depleted T cells, or PBMCs. The dataset comprised deeply sampled blood TCRbeta repertoires from subjects exposed to, actively infected with, or recovered from COVID-19. The repertoires were released in a freely available public database intended as a resource for research on the immune response to SARS-CoV-2. Samples were obtained from the ongoing ImmuneRACE study (first 160 participants) and from 1,000 to 1,500 subjects provided by 6 global collaborators. The sample metadata nearly always contained a de-identified subject ID, COVID-19 status, age in years and sex. HLA class I and class II types, where available, came from metadata supplied by the sample provider rather than from assay-based typing. General study outcomes and caveats: Clinical and demographic metadata were provided uncurated, with the amount varying by source and participant.

This clone appeared a few times. Its antigen has not been determined. Qualities for individual bases were not recorded, and no much larger clone is one base off. TCRbeta CDR3 regions were amplified from genomic DNA using the immunoSEQ Assay, a bias-controlled multiplex PCR. The authors processed their data as follows. The number of nucleated cells in each sample was estimated from the amplification of reference gene primers within the assay. Sequence reads were collapsed and filtered to measure the absolute abundance of every unique TCRbeta CDR3 rearrangement. For each sample, productive Simpson clonality was calculated as the square root of Simpson's diversity index over productive rearrangements. TCRdb stores this immuneACCESS table with in-frame sequences only. Part of the clones is absent; in the studies checked, under half of the shortfall reflects unresolved V genes, and no reason is known for the rest. V and J calls and clone size follow that table, whereas D and trimming were derived from the DNA. This sample lists around 290,000 clones; approximately 90% were detected once. The ten largest clones capture approximately 2.1% of the sample.

One collaborating source in Seattle enrolled patients during active infection and followed them longitudinally through the course of disease. The collaborating institutions used their own protocols to collect whole blood in K2EDTA tubes. For TCRbeta analysis, collaborator samples were shipped as frozen whole blood, as isolated PBMCs, or as DNA extracted from either sample type. CDR1 and CDR2, looked up from the germline V gene, are SNHLY and FYNNEI. The CDR3, cysteine through phenylalanine, is 16 amino acids long. CDR3 DNA is the only sequence kept; it has 48 bases, read in frame from the first base. Relative to germline, V is missing 6 bases and J is missing 2 bases, with 12 bases of the junction outside any gene match.

This clonotype originated in a woman under 40 with COVID-19, enrolled during active disease. The V and J segments used are TRBV2 and TRBJ2-7, with TRBD1 identical over 8 junction bases. The material sequenced was peripheral blood. Read as DNA, the sequence is TGTGCCAGCAGAATCGGAGGGGGACAGGCACCCTACGAGCAGTACTTC. Its translation is CASRIGGGQAPYEQYF.